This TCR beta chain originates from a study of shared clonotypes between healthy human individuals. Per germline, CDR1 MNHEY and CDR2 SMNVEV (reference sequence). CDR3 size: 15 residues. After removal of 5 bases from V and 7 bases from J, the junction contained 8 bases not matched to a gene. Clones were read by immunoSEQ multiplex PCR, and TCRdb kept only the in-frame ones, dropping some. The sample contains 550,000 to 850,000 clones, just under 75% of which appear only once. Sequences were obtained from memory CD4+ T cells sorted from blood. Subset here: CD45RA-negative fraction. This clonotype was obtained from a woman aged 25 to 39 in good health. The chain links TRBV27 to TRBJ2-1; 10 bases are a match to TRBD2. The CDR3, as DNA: TGTGCCAGCAGTAAAGGGCTAGCGGGAGTAAATGAGCAGTTCTTC. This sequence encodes CASSKGLAGVNEQFF.